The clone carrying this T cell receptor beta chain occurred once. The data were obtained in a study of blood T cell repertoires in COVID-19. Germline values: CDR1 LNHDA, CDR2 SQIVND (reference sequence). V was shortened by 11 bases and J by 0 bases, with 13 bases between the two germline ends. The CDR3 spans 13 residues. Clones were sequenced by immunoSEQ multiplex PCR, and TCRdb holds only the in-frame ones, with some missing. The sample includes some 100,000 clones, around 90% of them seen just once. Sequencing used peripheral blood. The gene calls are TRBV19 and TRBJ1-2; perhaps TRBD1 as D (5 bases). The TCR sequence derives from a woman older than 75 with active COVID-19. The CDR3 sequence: CAVGDRSNYGYTF. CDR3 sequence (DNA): TGTGCCGTAGGGGATCGTTCTAACTATGGCTACACCTTC.